The 31 T cell receptor beta chains below come from one sample, sequenced in a study of blood T cell repertoires in COVID-19. Only in-frame clones appear in the TCRdb table, and some are missing; sequencing was by immunoSEQ multiplex PCR. This repertoire shows around 130,000 clones, about four fifths found once; its top ten account for 15% to 20%. What was sequenced was PBMCs or T cells enriched from blood (not recorded which). These receptors originate from a young man who had recovered from COVID-19.

This chain connects TRBV20-1 to TRBJ1-1; D call uncertain. V was pared by 6 bases and J by 5 bases, with 7 bases between. The CDR3 is 10 residues long. CDR1 is DFQATT, CDR2 SNEGSKA, per germline (reference sequence). The CDR3 loop reads CSAGLTEAFF. The CDR3 bases are TGCAGTGCCGGACTTACTGAAGCTTTCTTT.

To note about this clone: Additional DNA sequences in this sample encode the identical CDR3. The gene calls are TRBV3-1 (or the pseudogene TRBV3-2) and TRBJ2-3; a weak D match, TRBD1 (6 bases). CDR1 is LGHDT and CDR2 is YNNKEL in the germline V gene (reference sequence). The CDR3 covers 15 residues. V lost 2 bases and J 0 bases, leaving 9 bases between the germline ends. The CDR3 DNA reads as TGTGCCAGCAGCCAAAGAACAGGGAGCACAGATACGCAGTATTTT. Amino acids: CASSQRTGSTDTQYF.

The table lists this clone with a count of one. The V call is TRBV15, the J call TRBJ1-2; no firm D call. The germline V and J ends were trimmed by 0 bases and 2 bases, with 16 bases remaining between them. From germline, CDR1 is LNHNV and CDR2 YYDKDF (reference sequence). CDR3 length equals 17 residues. The CDR3 nucleotides are TGTGCCACCAGCAGAGACCTTCTCGAGACTGGGAACTATGGCTACACCTTC. This encodes CATSRDLLETGNYGYTF. Full variable domain (outside the CDR3, taken from reference TRBV15 and TRBJ1-2): DAMVIQNPRYQVTQFGKPVTLSCSQTLNHNVMYWYQQKSSQAPKLLFHYYDKDFNNEADTPDNFQSRRPNTSFCFLDIRSPGLGDTAMYLCATSRDLLETGNYGYTFGSGTRLTVV.

The J gene is TRBJ1-4, the V gene TRBV5-1; D is undetermined. The CDR3 spans 15 residues. V lost 4 bases, J lost 0 bases, and 10 bases lay in between. Germline CDR1 SGHRS, CDR2 YFSETQ. CDR3 DNA: TGCGCCAGCAGCAGTTTCGGGGCAACTAATGAAAAACTGTTTTTT. Translated: CASSSFGATNEKLFF.

The genes are TRBV21-1 and TRBJ1-1; TRBD1, the D gene given by the table, was not confirmed from the DNA. TRBV21-1 is reported as a pseudogene. There are 17 residues in the CDR3. Here the CDR3 DNA reads TGTGCCAGCAGCAAAGTGGGTGCGACATCCATGAACACTGAAGCTTTCTTT. Translating gives CASSKVGATSMNTEAFF.

The chain carries TRBV19 and TRBJ1-3; D gene uncertain. The germline V gene encodes CDR1 LNHDA and CDR2 SQIVND (reference sequence). Trimming took 3 bases from V and 3 from J, leaving 12 bases between them. The CDR3 extends over 15 amino acids. The CDR3, as DNA: TGTGCCAGTAGTATGGACGCGGGGAGTGGAAACACCATATATTTT. Translating it yields CASSMDAGSGNTIYF.

A few counts support this clone. The rearrangement links TRBV6-5 to TRBJ1-2, with D tentatively TRBD1 (5 bases). The CDR3 is made up of 13 amino acids. The V end was cut by 6 bases, the J end by 6 bases, with 14 bases between. Germline lookup yields CDR1 MNHEY and CDR2 SVGAGI. This CDR3 reads CASSDRGVDGYTF. CDR3 DNA: TGTGCCAGCAGCGATAGGGGTGTGGATGGCTACACCTTC.

The chain has TRBV2 and TRBJ2-7; D uncertain. Germline CDR1 and CDR2: SNHLY and FYNNEI. The ends were cut back, 4 bases at V and 3 bases at J, with 10 bases in the middle. This CDR3 is built from 13 residues. CDR3 sequence: CASSVAISYEQYF. CDR3 bases: TGTGCCAGCAGTGTGGCCATCAGCTACGAGCAGTACTTC.

This clone was seen just once. The chain employs TRBV12-3 or TRBV12-4 and TRBJ2-7; TRBD2 is a possible D gene (6 bases). The CDR3 runs 13 residues. Deletions cut 6 bases from V and 2 bases from J, with 11 bases between. CDR3 DNA sequence: TGTGCCAGCAGCCTCGGGAGCCCCTACGAGCAGTACTTC. This codes for CASSLGSPYEQYF.

The chain combines TRBV7-9 with TRBJ1-2, with TRBD1 matching 7 bases. The CDR3 has 17 residues. From germline, CDR1 is SEHNR and CDR2 FQNEAQ (reference sequence). V dropped 1 base and J dropped 8; count of bases not matched to a gene: 16. The CDR3 region has the DNA TGTGCCAGCAGCTTAGGGTTTAGGCAGGGGGGTGAAGAAGGCTACACCTTC. As protein: CASSLGFRQGGEEGYTF.

Only one count was recorded for this clone. The chain couples TRBV9 to TRBJ2-2; 13 bases fit TRBD2. The CDR3 covers 18 residues. With 4 bases clipped from V and 2 bases from J, the junction kept 8 bases outside the gene matches. Germline V lookup: CDR1 SGDLS, CDR2 YYNGEE. CDR3 protein: CASSPRTSGRGNTGELFF. The CDR3, as DNA: TGTGCCAGCAGCCCTAGGACTAGCGGGAGAGGTAACACCGGGGAGCTGTTTTTT.

The chain has TRBV9 and TRBJ1-1, with 7 bases fitting TRBD1. This CDR3 has 15 residues. The junction had 5 bases not matched to a gene; V was cut back by 2 bases and J by 1 base. CDR1 and CDR2 (germline): SGDLS, YYNGEE. The CDR3: CASSVRDSPNTEAFF. DNA for the CDR3: TGTGCCAGCAGCGTCCGGGACAGCCCGAACACTGAAGCTTTCTTT. The complete variable domain, with remaining parts taken from reference TRBV9 and TRBJ1-1, reads DSGVTQTPKHLITATGQRVTLRCSPRSGDLSVYWYQQSLDQGLQFLIQYYNGEERAKGNILERFSAQQFPDLHSELNLSSLELGDSALYFCASSVRDSPNTEAFFGQGTRLTVV.

A few counts support this clone. The chain links TRBV5-4 to TRBJ2-1; 7 bases line up with TRBD2. The CDR3 contains 13 residues. In germline, CDR1 is SGHNT, CDR2 YYREEE (reference sequence). Trimming at V came to 3 bases and at J to 8 bases, leaving 5 bases not matched to a gene. CDR3 region: CASSSLATDEQFF. For the CDR3, the DNA is TGTGCCAGCAGCTCACTAGCGACGGATGAGCAGTTCTTC.

V and J are TRBV6-5 and TRBJ2-7; weak D call: TRBD1 (6 bases). Germline V gives CDR1 MNHEY, CDR2 SVGAGI. V lost 7 bases and J 2 bases, leaving 9 bases between the germline ends. The CDR3 is 12 residues long. Here the CDR3 reads CASTWTAYEQYV. The CDR3 DNA sequence: TGTGCCAGCACCTGGACAGCCTACGAGCAGTACGTC.

The chain links TRBV19 to TRBJ2-2; TRBD1 aligns across 10 bases. The CDR3 sequence is 15 residues long. CDR1 is LNHDA and CDR2 is SQIVND in the germline V gene (reference sequence). The junction had 4 bases not matched to a gene; V was cut back by 5 bases and J by 4 bases. As DNA, the CDR3 is TGTGCCAGTAGTCGACAGGGGGCGGCCACCGGGGAGCTGTTTTTT. This encodes CASSRQGAATGELFF.

The V gene is TRBV7-3, the J gene TRBJ2-3, with TRBD2 as a possible D gene (6 bases). In germline, CDR1 is SGHTA, CDR2 FQGTGA. V lost 0 bases, J lost 3 bases, and 7 bases lay in between. The CDR3 is 14 amino acids. The chain's CDR3 is CASSLTGGTDTQYF. For the CDR3, the DNA is TGTGCCAGCAGCTTAACTGGGGGGACAGATACGCAGTATTTT.

V is TRBV2 and J is TRBJ1-6; no clear D. This CDR3 contains 14 residues. Germline values: CDR1 SNHLY, CDR2 FYNNEI. V lost 6 bases and J lost 6, with 12 bases in between. Here the CDR3 reads CASRRLRPNSPLHF. The CDR3 nucleotides read TGTGCCAGCAGGCGACTGCGACCTAATTCACCCCTCCACTTT.

Notes on this clone: The conserved phenylalanine or tryptophan normally closing the CDR3 is absent here, so this likely arose from a read error. It is unclear where the CDR3 begins or ends on the DNA, so no DNA is shown, and the CDR3 is as TCRdb lists it. The chain recombines TRBV19 with TRBJ2-7; the D segment call TRBD1 is taken from the table without a DNA check. Termini included, the CDR3 measures 12 amino acids. Germline CDR1 LNHDA, CDR2 SQIVND (reference sequence). CDR3 region: CASSIGRQGFRT.

As concerns this clone: This specimen includes other DNA sequences encoding the same CDR3. The genes are TRBV19 and TRBJ1-5, with a possible D match to TRBD1 (5 bases). V shed 5 bases and J shed 4 bases, with 12 bases lying between them. In germline, CDR1 is LNHDA, CDR2 SQIVND (reference sequence). The CDR3 is 14 amino acids. CDR3 in amino acids: CASSRQGGNQPQHF. In nucleotides, the CDR3 is TGTGCCAGTAGTCGGCAGGGTGGGAATCAGCCCCAGCATTTT.

Concerning this clone: The same CDR3 is also encoded by other DNA sequences in this sample. The genes are TRBV5-1 and TRBJ1-1, with 8 bases aligning to TRBD1. Germline V gene sequence: CDR1 SGHRS, CDR2 YFSETQ. The CDR3 is 14 residues long. J lost 4 bases, V lost 3 bases, and 5 bases had no gene match. The DNA of the CDR3 is TGCGCCAGCAGCTCACAGGGGGACGGCACTGAAGCTTTCTTT. This codes for CASSSQGDGTEAFF.

The chain has TRBV29-1 and TRBJ2-7, with 13 bases aligning to TRBD2. There are 14 residues in the CDR3. Germline V gives CDR1 SQVTM, CDR2 ANQGSEA. The V segment lost 6 bases and the J segment 3 bases; nucleotides outside the gene matches: 5. The CDR3 nucleotides are TGCAGCGTGGACGGGACTAGCGGGAACTACGAGCAGTACTTC. Amino acids: CSVDGTSGNYEQYF.

This chain connects TRBV5-6 to TRBJ1-2, with 7 bases that match TRBD1. Germline assignment: CDR1 SGHDT and CDR2 YYEEEE. The CDR3 extends over 14 amino acids. The ends lost 0 bases at V and 3 bases at J; junction bases unmatched: 2. For the CDR3, the DNA is TGTGCCAGCAGCTTGGACGGGACAGACTATGGCTACACCTTC. As protein: CASSLDGTDYGYTF.

A single count supports this clone. This chain joins TRBV29-1 and TRBJ2-3; 9 bases align to TRBD1. This CDR3 has 15 amino acids. Germline CDR1 reads SQVTM; CDR2 reads ANQGSEA. V lost 6 bases, J lost 2 bases, and 9 bases stayed unmatched. The CDR3 reads CSVDAGTGITDTQYF. DNA of the CDR3: TGCAGCGTAGACGCCGGGACAGGGATCACAGATACGCAGTATTTT.

V and J are TRBV5-1 and TRBJ2-1; 10 nucleotides agree with TRBD1. Germline V lookup: CDR1 SGHRS, CDR2 YFSETQ. There are 15 residues in the CDR3. V lost 6 bases to trimming and J lost 3 bases; unmatched junction nucleotides: 6. This CDR3 reads CASTGGTGDYNEQFF. The CDR3 nucleotides read TGCGCCAGCACAGGGGGGACAGGGGACTACAATGAGCAGTTCTTC. The whole variable domain, filled in from reference TRBV5-1 and TRBJ2-1, reads KAGVTQTPRYLIKTRGQQVTLSCSPISGHRSVSWYQQTPGQGLQFLFEYFSETQRNKGNFPGRFSGRQFSNSRSEMNVSTLELGDSALYLCASTGGTGDYNEQFFGPGTRLTVL.

The chain uses TRBV19 and TRBJ2-1, with TRBD2 matching 8 bases. The germline gives CDR1 LNHDA, CDR2 SQIVND (reference sequence). The CDR3 runs to 18 residues. V gave up 5 bases and J gave up 2 bases; unmatched junction bases: 14. This CDR3 is CASSLRELADPPYNEQFF. In DNA, the CDR3 is TGTGCCAGTAGTTTAAGAGAACTAGCGGATCCTCCCTACAATGAGCAGTTCTTC.

The chain recombines TRBV6-2 or TRBV6-3 with TRBJ2-7, with D possibly being TRBD2 (6 bases). Germline V lookup: CDR1 MNHEY, CDR2 SVGEGT. The CDR3 runs 12 residues. Trimming stripped 0 bases from V and 8 bases from J, with 8 bases between. The CDR3 here is CASSYSEGKQYF. The CDR3 region has the DNA TGTGCCAGCAGTTACTCGGAGGGGAAGCAGTACTTC.

This chain links TRBV5-1 with TRBJ2-1, with D tentatively TRBD2 (6 bases). V gave up 4 bases and J gave up 0 bases, with 11 bases separating them. This CDR3 is 15 amino acids long. Per germline, CDR1 SGHRS and CDR2 YFSETQ. The CDR3 DNA follows: TGCGCCAGCAGCCGAGCGGGCTACTCCTACAATGAGCAGTTCTTC. Translated, it gives CASSRAGYSYNEQFF.

The chain joins TRBV19 to TRBJ1-5; 12 bases map to TRBD1. The CDR3 runs 16 residues. The trim removed 5 bases at V and 8 bases at J, leaving 10 bases unmatched. In germline, CDR1 is LNHDA, CDR2 SQIVND (reference sequence). The CDR3 loop reads CASSAGTGGTAEPQHF. The DNA for the CDR3 is TGTGCCAGTAGTGCGGGGACAGGGGGCACGGCGGAGCCCCAGCATTTT.

The chain is built from TRBV5-1 and TRBJ1-4; 7 positions match TRBD1. V lost 4 bases, J lost 5 bases, and 8 bases stayed unmatched. This CDR3 region has 15 residues. Germline CDR1 reads SGHRS; CDR2 reads YFSETQ. CDR3 sequence (DNA): TGCGCCAGCAGCCCCCCGGCAGGGGGAAATGAAAAACTGTTTTTT. Translating gives CASSPPAGGNEKLFF.

This clone was found once. The V call is TRBV11-1, the J call TRBJ1-6; TRBD1 matches at 7 bases. CDR1 and CDR2 from the germline V gene are SGHAT and FQDESV (reference sequence). The CDR3 is made up of 14 amino acids. Unmatched junction bases numbered 3, after V lost 1 base and J lost 9 bases. Here the CDR3 reads CASSLEQGISPLHF. DNA of the CDR3: TGTGCCAGCAGCTTAGAACAGGGGATTTCACCCCTCCACTTT.

The chain carries TRBV7-3 and TRBJ1-4; 9 positions match TRBD1. The CDR3 spans 18 residues. The J segment lost 8 bases and the V segment lost 5 bases, leaving 18 bases of the junction unmatched. CDR1 is SGHTA and CDR2 is FQGTGA in the germline V gene. CDR3: CASSGLGHRGLPWEKLFF. In nucleotides, the CDR3 is TGTGCCAGCAGCGGGCTCGGGCACAGGGGGCTTCCGTGGGAAAAACTGTTTTTT.